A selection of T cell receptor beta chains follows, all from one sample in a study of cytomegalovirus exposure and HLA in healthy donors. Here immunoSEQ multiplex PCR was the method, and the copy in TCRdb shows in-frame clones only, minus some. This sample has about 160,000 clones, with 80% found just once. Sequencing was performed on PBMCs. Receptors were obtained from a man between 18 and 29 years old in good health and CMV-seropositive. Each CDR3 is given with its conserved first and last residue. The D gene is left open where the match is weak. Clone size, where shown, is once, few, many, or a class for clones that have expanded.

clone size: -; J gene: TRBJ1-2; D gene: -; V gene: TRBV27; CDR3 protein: CARETAGLGREAYGYTF; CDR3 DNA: TGTGCCAGGGAAACCGCAGGGTTGGGCAGGGAGGCCTATGGCTACACCTTC
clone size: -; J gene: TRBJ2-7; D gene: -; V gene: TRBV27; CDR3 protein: CASSLQGGGVYEQYF; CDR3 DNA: TGTGCCAGCAGTTTACAGGGAGGGGGAGTCTACGAGCAGTACTTC
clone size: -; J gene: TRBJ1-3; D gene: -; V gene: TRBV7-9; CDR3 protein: CSSSYRTGNTIYF; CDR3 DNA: TGTTCCAGCAGCTACAGAACTGGAAACACCATATATTTT
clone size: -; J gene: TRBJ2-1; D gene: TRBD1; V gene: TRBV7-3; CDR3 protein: CASSDGTGVYNEQFF; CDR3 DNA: TGTGCCAGCAGCGACGGGACAGGAGTTTACAATGAGCAGTTCTTC
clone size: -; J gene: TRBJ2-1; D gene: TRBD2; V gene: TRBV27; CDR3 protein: CASSPQAGGVYNEQFF; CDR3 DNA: TGTGCCAGCAGTCCGCAAGCGGGAGGAGTCTACAATGAGCAGTTCTTC
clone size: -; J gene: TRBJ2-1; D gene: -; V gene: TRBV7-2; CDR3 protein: CASSYLGERYNEQFF; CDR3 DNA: TGTGCCAGCAGCTATTTGGGAGAGAGATACAATGAGCAGTTCTTC
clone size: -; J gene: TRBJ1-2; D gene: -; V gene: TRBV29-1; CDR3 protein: CSAQPAGGYTF; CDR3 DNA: TGCAGCGCTCAGCCCGCGGGTGGCTACACCTTC
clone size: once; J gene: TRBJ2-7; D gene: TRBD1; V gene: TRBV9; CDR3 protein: CASSVGTGPEQYF; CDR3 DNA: TGTGCCAGCAGCGTAGGGACAGGGCCCGAGCAGTACTTC
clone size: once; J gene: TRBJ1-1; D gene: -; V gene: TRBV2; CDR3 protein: CASSGQLNTEAFF; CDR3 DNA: TGTGCCAGCAGTGGACAGTTGAACACTGAAGCTTTCTTT
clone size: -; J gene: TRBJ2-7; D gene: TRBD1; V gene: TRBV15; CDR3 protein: CATSRVRGLYEQYF; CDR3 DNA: TGTGCCACCAGCAGGGTTAGGGGGCTCTACGAGCAGTACTTC
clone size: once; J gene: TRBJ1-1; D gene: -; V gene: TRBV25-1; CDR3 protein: CASSESFPGTEAFF; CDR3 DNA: TGTGCCAGCAGTGAATCGTTCCCGGGCACTGAAGCTTTCTTT
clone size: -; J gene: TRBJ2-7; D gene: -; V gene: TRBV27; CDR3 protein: CASSFELTGYEQYF; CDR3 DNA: TGTGCCAGCAGTTTCGAACTTACAGGCTACGAGCAGTACTTC
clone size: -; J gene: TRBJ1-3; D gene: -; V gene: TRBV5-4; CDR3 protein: CASSLEAVSGNTIYF; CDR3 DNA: TGTGCCAGCAGCTTAGAGGCTGTTTCTGGAAACACCATATATTTT
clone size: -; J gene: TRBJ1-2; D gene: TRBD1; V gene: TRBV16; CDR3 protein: CASSPDRDGYTF; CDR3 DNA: TGTGCCAGCAGCCCTGACAGGGATGGCTACACCTTC
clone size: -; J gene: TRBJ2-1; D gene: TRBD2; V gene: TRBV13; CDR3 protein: CASSSRSSGSYNEQFF; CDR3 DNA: TGTGCCAGCAGCTCGCGATCTAGCGGGTCCTACAATGAGCAGTTCTTC
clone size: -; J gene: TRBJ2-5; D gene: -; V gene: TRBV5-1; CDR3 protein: CASSLAPHEETQYF; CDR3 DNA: TGCGCCAGCAGCTTGGCCCCCCATGAAGAGACCCAGTACTTC
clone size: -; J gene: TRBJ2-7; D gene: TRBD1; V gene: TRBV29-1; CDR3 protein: CSVEGTGTAHYEQYF; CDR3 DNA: TGCAGCGTTGAAGGGACCGGGACAGCCCACTACGAGCAGTACTTC
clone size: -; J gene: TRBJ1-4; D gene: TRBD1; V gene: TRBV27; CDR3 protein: CASGRNRGLNREKLFF; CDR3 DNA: TGTGCCAGCGGACGTAACAGGGGATTAAATCGAGAAAAACTGTTTTTT
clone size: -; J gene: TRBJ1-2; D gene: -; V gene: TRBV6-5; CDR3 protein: CASSYSRGSYGYTF; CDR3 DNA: TGTGCCAGCAGTTACTCCCGGGGGAGCTATGGCTACACCTTC
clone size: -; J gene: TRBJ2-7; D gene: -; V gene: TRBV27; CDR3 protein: CASHHPVSSYEQYF; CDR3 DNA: TGTGCCAGTCATCACCCGGTGAGCTCCTACGAGCAGTACTTC
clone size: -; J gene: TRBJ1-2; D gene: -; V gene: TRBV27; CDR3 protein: CASSSTTGSGDNYGYTF; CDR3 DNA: TGTGCCAGCAGTTCCACGACGGGGTCAGGGGATAACTATGGCTACACCTTC
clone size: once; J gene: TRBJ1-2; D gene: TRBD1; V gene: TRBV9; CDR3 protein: CASSATGTGNYGYTF; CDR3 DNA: TGTGCCAGCAGCGCAACCGGGACAGGGAACTATGGCTACACCTTC
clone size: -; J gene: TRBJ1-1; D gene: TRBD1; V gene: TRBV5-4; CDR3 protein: CASSSDRGEAFF; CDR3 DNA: TGTGCCAGCAGCTCTGACAGGGGTGAAGCTTTCTTT
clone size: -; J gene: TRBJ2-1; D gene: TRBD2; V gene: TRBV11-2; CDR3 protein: CASSLDTTSGLADNNEQFF; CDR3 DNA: TGTGCCAGCAGCTTAGACACGACCAGTGGACTAGCGGACAACAATGAGCAGTTCTTC
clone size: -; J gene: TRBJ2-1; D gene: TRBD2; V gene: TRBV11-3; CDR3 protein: CASSLGFGLAGTNEQFF; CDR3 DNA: TGTGCCAGCAGCTTAGGTTTCGGACTAGCGGGGACCAATGAGCAGTTCTTC
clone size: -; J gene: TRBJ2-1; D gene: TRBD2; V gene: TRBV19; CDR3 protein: CASSVLAGDHNEQFF; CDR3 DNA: TGTGCCAGTAGTGTGCTAGCGGGGGACCACAATGAGCAGTTCTTC
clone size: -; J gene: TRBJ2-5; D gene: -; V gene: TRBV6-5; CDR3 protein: CASSSGTQTQYF; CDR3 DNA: TGTGCCAGCAGTTCGGGGACTCAGACCCAGTACTTC
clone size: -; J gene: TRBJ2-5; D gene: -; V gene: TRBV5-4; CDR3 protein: CASSLGGQQETQYF; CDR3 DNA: TGTGCCAGCAGCTTGGGGGGGCAACAAGAGACCCAGTACTTC
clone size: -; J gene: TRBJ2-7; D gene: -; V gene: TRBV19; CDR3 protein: CASSPYPDSREQYF; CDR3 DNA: TGTGCCAGTAGTCCCTACCCCGACAGTCGCGAGCAGTACTTC
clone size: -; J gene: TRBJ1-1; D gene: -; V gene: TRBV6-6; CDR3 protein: CASSGQRRSTEAFF; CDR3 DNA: TGTGCCAGCAGTGGACAGCGGCGTAGCACTGAAGCTTTCTTT
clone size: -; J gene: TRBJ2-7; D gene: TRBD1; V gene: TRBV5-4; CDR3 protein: CASSFAGDSPYEQYF; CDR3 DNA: TGTGCCAGCAGCTTCGCTGGGGACAGCCCTTACGAGCAGTACTTC
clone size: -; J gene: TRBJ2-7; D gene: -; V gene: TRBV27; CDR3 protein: CASSPTRTSEVLHEQYF; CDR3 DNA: TGTGCCAGCAGTCCAACCCGAACTTCGGAGGTCCTCCACGAGCAGTACTTC
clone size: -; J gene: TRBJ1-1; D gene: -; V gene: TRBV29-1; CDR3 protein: CSVVAGFTEAFF; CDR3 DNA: TGCAGCGTTGTCGCAGGGTTCACTGAAGCTTTCTTT
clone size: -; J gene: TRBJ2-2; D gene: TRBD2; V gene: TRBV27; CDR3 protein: CASSPYMTSGYTGELFF; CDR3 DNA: TGTGCCAGCAGTCCGTACATGACTAGCGGATACACCGGGGAGCTGTTTTTT
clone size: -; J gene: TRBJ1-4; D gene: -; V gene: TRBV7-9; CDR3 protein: CASSLASGATNEKLFF; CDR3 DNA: TGTGCCAGCAGCTTAGCAAGCGGAGCAACTAATGAAAAACTGTTTTTT
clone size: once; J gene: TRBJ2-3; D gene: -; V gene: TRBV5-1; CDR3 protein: CASSLSPYTDTQYF; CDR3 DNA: TGCGCCAGCAGCTTGAGCCCGTACACAGATACGCAGTATTTT
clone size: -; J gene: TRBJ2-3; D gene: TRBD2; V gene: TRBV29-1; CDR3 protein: CSDLSGGPDTQYF; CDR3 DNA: TGCAGCGACCTTAGCGGGGGCCCAGATACGCAGTATTTT
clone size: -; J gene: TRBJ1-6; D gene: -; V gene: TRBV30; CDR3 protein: CAWGDRISPLHF; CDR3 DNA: TGTGCCTGGGGTGACAGAATTTCACCCCTCCACTTT
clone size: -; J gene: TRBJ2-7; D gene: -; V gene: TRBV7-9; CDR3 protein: CSSSLPGYEQYF; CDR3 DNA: TGTTCCAGCAGCCTCCCAGGTTACGAGCAGTACTTC
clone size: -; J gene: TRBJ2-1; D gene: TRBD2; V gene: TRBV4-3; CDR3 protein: CASSQGPAGGREYEQFF; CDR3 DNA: TGCGCCAGCAGCCAAGGTCCAGCGGGGGGCCGAGAGTATGAGCAGTTCTTC
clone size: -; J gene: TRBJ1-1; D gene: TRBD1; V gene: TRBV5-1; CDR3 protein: CASSLDIGTVAAFF; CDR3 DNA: TGCGCCAGCAGCTTGGATATCGGGACAGTTGCAGCTTTCTTT
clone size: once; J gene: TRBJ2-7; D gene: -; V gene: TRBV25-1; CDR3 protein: CASSQFGYEQYF; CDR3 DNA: TGTGCCAGCAGTCAGTTCGGGTACGAGCAGTACTTC
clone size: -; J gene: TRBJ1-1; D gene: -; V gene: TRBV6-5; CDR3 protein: CASSPLVSGNTEAFF; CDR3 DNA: TGTGCCAGCAGTCCCCTAGTGTCGGGGAACACTGAAGCTTTCTTT
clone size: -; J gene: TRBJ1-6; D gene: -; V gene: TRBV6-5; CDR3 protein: CASSYIEPRGSPLHF; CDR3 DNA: TGTGCCAGCAGTTATATCGAGCCCAGGGGTTCACCCCTCCACTTT
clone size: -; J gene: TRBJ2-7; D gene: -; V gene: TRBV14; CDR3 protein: CASSPATGSYEQYF; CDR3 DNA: TGTGCCAGCAGCCCGGCGACGGGATCCTACGAGCAGTACTTC
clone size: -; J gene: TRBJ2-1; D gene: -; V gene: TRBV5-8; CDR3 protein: CASSLWTGTSNNEQFF; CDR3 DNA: TGTGCCAGCAGCCTATGGACCGGGACATCAAACAATGAGCAGTTCTTC
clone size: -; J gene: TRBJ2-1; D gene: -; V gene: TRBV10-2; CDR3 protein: CASSDPGRDWGSYNEQFF; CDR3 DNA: TGCGCCAGCAGTGACCCTGGAAGGGACTGGGGCTCCTACAATGAGCAGTTCTTC
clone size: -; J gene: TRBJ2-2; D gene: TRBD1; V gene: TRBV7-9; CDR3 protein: CASSSGQGARTGELFF; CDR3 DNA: TGTGCCAGCAGCTCGGGACAGGGGGCACGTACCGGGGAGCTGTTTTTT
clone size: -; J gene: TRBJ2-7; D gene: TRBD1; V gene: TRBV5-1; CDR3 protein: CASSSGTGNSYEQYF; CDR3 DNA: TGCGCCAGCAGCTCCGGGACAGGGAACTCCTACGAGCAGTACTTC
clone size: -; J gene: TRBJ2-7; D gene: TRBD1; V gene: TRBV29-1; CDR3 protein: CSVRTGYEQYF; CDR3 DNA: TGCAGCGTGAGGACAGGCTACGAGCAGTACTTC
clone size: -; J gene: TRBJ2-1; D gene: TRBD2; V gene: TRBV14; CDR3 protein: CASSQDRARGGRDEQFF; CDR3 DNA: TGTGCCAGCAGCCAAGATAGGGCGCGGGGGGGCCGCGATGAGCAGTTCTTC
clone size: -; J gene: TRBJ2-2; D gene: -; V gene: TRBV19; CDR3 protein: CAVQSAGELFF; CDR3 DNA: TGTGCCGTTCAGTCCGCCGGGGAGCTGTTTTTT
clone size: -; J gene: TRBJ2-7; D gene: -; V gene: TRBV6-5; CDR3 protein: CASSYGSVGPYEQYF; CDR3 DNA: TGTGCCAGCAGTTACGGGTCAGTGGGCCCCTACGAGCAGTACTTC
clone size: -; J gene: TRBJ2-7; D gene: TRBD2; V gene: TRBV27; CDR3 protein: CASSPLRQRGAYEQYF; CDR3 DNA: TGTGCCAGCAGTCCCCTGAGACAGCGGGGGGCCTACGAGCAGTACTTC
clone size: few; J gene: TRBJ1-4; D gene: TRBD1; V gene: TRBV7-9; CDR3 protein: CASSLLTGRREKLFF; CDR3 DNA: TGTGCCAGCAGCTTACTGACAGGGCGAAGGGAAAAACTGTTTTTT
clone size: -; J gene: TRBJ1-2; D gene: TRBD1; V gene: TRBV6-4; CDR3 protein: CASRPDRGSYGYTF; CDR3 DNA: TGTGCCAGCAGGCCGGACAGGGGGAGTTATGGCTACACCTTC
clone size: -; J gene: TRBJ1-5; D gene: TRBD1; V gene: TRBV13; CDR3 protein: CASSTGESNQPQHF; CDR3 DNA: TGTGCCAGCAGCACAGGGGAAAGCAATCAGCCCCAGCATTTT
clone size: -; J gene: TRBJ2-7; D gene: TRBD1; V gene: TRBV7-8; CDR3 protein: CASSLGQVFSYEQYF; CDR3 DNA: TGTGCCAGCAGCCTCGGACAGGTTTTCTCCTACGAGCAGTACTTC
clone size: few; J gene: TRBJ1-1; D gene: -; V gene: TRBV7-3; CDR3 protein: CASSFNVNTEAFF; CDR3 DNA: TGTGCCAGCAGCTTTAATGTGAACACTGAAGCTTTCTTT